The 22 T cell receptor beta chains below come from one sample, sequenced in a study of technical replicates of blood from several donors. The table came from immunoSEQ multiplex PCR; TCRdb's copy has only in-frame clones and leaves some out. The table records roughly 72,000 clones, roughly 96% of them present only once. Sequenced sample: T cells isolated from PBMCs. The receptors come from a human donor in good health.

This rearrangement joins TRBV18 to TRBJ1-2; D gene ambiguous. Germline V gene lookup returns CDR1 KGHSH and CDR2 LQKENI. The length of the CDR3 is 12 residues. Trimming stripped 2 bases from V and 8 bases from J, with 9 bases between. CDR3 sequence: CASSPGPVGYTF. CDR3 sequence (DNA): TGTGCCAGCTCACCAGGGCCCGTGGGCTACACCTTC.

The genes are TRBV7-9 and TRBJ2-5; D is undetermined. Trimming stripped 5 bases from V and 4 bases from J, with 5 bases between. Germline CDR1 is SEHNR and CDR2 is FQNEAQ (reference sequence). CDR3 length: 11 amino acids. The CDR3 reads CASSPGETQYF. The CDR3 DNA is TGTGCCAGCAGCCCGGGAGAGACCCAGTACTTC.

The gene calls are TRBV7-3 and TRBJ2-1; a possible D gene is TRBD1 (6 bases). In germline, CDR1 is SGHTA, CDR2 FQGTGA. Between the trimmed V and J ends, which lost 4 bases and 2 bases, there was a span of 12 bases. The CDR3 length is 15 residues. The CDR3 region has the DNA TGTGCCAGCAGCTCCTGGGCAGGGGCCTACAATGAGCAGTTCTTC. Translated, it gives CASSSWAGAYNEQFF. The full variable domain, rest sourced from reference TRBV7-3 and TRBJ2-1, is GAGVSQTPSNKVTEKGKYVELRCDPISGHTALYWYRQSLGQGPEFLIYFQGTGAADDSGLPNDRFFAVRPEGSVSTLKIQRTERGDSAVYLCASSSWAGAYNEQFFGPGTRLTVL.

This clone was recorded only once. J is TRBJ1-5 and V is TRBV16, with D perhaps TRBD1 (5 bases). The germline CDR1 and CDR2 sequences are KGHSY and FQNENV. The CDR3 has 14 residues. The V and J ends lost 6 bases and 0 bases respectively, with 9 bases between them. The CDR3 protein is CASRGDFSNQPQHF. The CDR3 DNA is TGTGCCAGCAGGGGGGACTTTAGCAATCAGCCCCAGCATTTT.

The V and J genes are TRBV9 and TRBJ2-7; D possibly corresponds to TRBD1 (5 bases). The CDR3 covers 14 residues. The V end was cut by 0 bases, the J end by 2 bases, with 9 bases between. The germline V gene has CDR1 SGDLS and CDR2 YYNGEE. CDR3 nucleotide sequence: TGTGCCAGCAGCGTAGAGTCCAGGGCCTACGAGCAGTACTTC. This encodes CASSVESRAYEQYF.

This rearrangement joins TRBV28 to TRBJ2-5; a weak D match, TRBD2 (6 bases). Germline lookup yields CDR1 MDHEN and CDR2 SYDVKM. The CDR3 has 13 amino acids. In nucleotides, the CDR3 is TGTGCAGTGGACGGGAGACTCCAAGAGACCCAGTACTTC. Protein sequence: CAVDGRLQETQYF.

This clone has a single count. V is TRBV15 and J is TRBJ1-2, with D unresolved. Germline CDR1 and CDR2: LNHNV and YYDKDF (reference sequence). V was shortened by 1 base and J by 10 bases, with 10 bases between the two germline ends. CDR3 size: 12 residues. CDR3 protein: CATSRADSTYTF. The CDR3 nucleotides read TGTGCCACCAGCAGAGCAGACTCCACCTACACCTTC.

Written as DNA, the CDR3 is TGTGCCAGCAGTTTATTGGAGGGTGGCTACGAAAAACTGTTTTTT. Its protein product is CASSLLEGGYEKLFF. V usage is TRBV27 and J usage is TRBJ1-4; D unresolved. V dropped 1 base and J dropped 8 bases, with 14 bases sitting between them. Germline lookup yields CDR1 MNHEY and CDR2 SMNVEV (reference sequence). The CDR3 consists of 15 residues.

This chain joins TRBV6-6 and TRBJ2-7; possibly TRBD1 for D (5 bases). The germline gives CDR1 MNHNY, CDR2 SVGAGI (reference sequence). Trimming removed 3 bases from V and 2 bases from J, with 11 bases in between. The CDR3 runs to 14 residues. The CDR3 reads CASSYSQGAYEQYF. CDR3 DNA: TGTGCCAGCAGTTATTCCCAGGGTGCCTACGAGCAGTACTTC.

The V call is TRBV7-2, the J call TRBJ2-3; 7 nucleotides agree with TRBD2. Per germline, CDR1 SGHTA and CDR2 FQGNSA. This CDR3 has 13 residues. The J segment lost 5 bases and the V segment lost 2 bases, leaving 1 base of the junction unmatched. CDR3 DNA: TGTGCCAGCAGCTTAATAGCGGGAGATACGCAGTATTTT. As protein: CASSLIAGDTQYF.

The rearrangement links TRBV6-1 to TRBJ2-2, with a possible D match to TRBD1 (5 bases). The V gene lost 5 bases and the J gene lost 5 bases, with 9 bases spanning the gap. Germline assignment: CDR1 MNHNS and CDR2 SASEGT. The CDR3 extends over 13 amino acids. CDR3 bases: TGTGCCAGCAGTCCTCAGGGAACCGGGGAGCTGTTTTTT. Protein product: CASSPQGTGELFF.

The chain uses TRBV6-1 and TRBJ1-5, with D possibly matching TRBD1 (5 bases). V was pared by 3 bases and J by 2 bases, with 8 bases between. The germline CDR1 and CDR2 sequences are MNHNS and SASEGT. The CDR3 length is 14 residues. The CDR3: CASSDSGGNQPQHF. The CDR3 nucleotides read TGTGCCAGCAGTGATTCGGGGGGCAATCAGCCCCAGCATTTT.

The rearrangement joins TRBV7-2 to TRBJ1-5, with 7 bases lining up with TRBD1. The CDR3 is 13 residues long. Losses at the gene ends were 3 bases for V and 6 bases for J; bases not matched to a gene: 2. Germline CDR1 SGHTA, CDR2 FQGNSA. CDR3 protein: CASSFYRGQPQHF. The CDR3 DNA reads TGTGCCAGCAGCTTCTACAGGGGTCAGCCCCAGCATTTT. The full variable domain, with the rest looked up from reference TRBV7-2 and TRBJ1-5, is GAGVSQSPSNKVTEKGKDVELRCDPISGHTALYWYRQSLGQGLEFLIYFQGNSAPDKSGLPSDRFSAERTGGSVSTLTIQRTQQEDSAVYLCASSFYRGQPQHFGDGTRLSIL.

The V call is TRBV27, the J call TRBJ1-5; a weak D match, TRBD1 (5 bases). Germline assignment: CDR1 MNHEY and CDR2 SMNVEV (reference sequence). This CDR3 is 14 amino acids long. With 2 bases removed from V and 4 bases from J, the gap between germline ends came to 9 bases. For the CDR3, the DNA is TGTGCCAGCAGTTTAGGGGGGAGGAATCAGCCCCAGCATTTT. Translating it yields CASSLGGRNQPQHF.

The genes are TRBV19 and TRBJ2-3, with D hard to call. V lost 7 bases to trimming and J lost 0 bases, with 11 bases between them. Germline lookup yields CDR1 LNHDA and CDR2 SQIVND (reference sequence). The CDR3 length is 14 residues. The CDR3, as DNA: TGTGCCAGTACCCGCGAGTCTAGCACAGATACGCAGTATTTT. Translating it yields CASTRESSTDTQYF.

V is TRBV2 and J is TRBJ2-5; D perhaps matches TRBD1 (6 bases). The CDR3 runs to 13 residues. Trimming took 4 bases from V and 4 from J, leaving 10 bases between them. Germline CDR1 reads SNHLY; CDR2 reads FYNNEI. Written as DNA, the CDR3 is TGTGCCAGCAGTGGGTACAGGGCAGAGACCCAGTACTTC. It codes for CASSGYRAETQYF.

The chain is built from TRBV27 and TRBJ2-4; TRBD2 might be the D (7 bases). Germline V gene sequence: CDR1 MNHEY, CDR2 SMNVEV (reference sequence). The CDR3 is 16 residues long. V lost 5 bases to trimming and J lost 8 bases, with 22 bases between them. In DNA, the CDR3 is TGTGCCAGCAGTCCCCGCGGGGGAGGGGGAAGGGACATTCAGTACTTC. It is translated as CASSPRGGGGRDIQYF.

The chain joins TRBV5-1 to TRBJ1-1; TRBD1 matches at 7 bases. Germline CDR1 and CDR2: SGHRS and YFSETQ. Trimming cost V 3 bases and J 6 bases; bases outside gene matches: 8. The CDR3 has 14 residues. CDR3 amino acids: CASSSTGINAEAFF. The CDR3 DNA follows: TGCGCCAGCAGCTCGACAGGGATTAACGCTGAAGCTTTCTTT. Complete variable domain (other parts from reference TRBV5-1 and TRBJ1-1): KAGVTQTPRYLIKTRGQQVTLSCSPISGHRSVSWYQQTPGQGLQFLFEYFSETQRNKGNFPGRFSGRQFSNSRSEMNVSTLELGDSALYLCASSSTGINAEAFFGQGTRLTVV.

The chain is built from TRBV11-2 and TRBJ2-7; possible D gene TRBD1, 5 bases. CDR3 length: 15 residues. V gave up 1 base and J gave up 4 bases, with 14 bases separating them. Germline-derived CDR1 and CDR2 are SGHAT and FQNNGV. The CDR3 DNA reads TGTGCCAGCAGCTTAGGGGCAGGGTATATGTACGAGCAGTACTTC. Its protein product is CASSLGAGYMYEQYF.

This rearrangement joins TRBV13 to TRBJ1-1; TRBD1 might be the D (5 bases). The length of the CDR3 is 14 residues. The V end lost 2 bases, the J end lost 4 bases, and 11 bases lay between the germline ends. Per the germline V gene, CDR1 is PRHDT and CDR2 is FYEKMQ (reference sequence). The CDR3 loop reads CASSLTEGLTEAFF. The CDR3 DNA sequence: TGTGCCAGCAGCTTAACGGAGGGACTCACTGAAGCTTTCTTT.

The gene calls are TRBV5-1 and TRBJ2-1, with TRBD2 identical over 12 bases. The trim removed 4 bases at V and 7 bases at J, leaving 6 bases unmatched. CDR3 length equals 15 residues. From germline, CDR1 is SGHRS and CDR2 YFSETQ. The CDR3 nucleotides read TGCGCCAGCAGCCCTCTAGCGGGAGGGCATAATGAGCAGTTCTTC. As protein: CASSPLAGGHNEQFF. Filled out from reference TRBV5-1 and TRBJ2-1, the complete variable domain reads KAGVTQTPRYLIKTRGQQVTLSCSPISGHRSVSWYQQTPGQGLQFLFEYFSETQRNKGNFPGRFSGRQFSNSRSEMNVSTLELGDSALYLCASSPLAGGHNEQFFGPGTRLTVL.

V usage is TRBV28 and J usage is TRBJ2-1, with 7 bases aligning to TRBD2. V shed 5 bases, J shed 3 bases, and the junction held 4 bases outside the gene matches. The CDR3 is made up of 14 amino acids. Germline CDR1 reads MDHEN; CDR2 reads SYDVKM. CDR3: CASSPRGDYNEQFF. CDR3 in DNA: TGTGCCAGCAGTCCCCGGGGGGACTACAATGAGCAGTTCTTC.